These 30 T cell receptor beta chains came from one sample sequenced in a study of OX40 agonist ivuxolimab in advanced cancers. Only in-frame clones appear in the TCRdb table, and some are missing; sequencing was by immunoSEQ multiplex PCR. The data show 75,000 to 95,000 clones, with more than 80% seen just once and more than 8% held by the top ten. This sample comprised CD4+ or CD8+ T cells sorted from blood, obtained in a trial of the OX40 agonist ivuxolimab. All receptors come from an adult with an advanced solid tumor such as melanoma, head and neck, liver or kidney cancer.

The J gene is TRBJ2-3, the V gene TRBV14; 7 nucleotides agree with TRBD1. The CDR3 is 15 residues long. Unmatched junction bases numbered 10, after V lost 4 bases and J lost 6 bases. Germline CDR1 and CDR2: SGHDN and FVKESK. The CDR3 sequence: CASSPDRVREDTQYF. Here the CDR3 DNA reads TGTGCCAGCAGCCCAGACAGGGTTCGCGAGGATACGCAGTATTTT.

The rearrangement links TRBV5-5 to TRBJ1-3; D gene unclear. The CDR3 has 12 residues. The germline V gene encodes CDR1 SGHKS and CDR2 YYEKEE (reference sequence). V was cut by 3 bases and J by 4 bases, with 5 bases left in between. The CDR3 sequence is CASSSAGNTIYF. CDR3 DNA: TGTGCCAGCAGCTCGGCGGGAAACACCATATATTTT.

In DNA, the CDR3 is TGTGCCAGCAGTGAATTAAGGGATAACTATGGCTACACCTTC. It is translated as CASSELRDNYGYTF. The chain carries TRBV25-1 and TRBJ1-2; no firm D call. This CDR3 has 14 residues. In germline, CDR1 is MGHDK, CDR2 SYGVNS. Trimming shortened V by 1 base and J by 1 base, and 7 bases separated the two germline ends.

The rearrangement links TRBV5-1 to TRBJ2-3, with TRBD2 matching 11 bases. V lost 4 bases and J lost 5; bases outside the gene matches: 12. This CDR3 has 17 residues. The germline gives CDR1 SGHRS, CDR2 YFSETQ. The CDR3: CASSKDAPGLAVDTQYF. The CDR3, as DNA: TGCGCCAGCAGCAAGGACGCTCCGGGACTAGCGGTAGATACGCAGTATTTT.

V usage is TRBV6-6 and J usage is TRBJ2-5; D remains ambiguous. Between the trimmed V and J ends, which lost 7 bases and 3 bases, there was a span of 15 bases. In germline, CDR1 is MNHNY, CDR2 SVGAGI (reference sequence). The CDR3 totals 14 residues. This CDR3 reads CASTLRRPEETQYF. The CDR3 nucleotides are TGTGCCAGCACTCTGAGGCGGCCAGAAGAGACCCAGTACTTC.

V gene TRBV21-1 combines with J gene TRBJ2-6; the tabulated D call, TRBD1, remains unverified against the DNA. TRBV21-1 is marked as a pseudogene. This CDR3 has 20 residues. CDR3 in amino acids: CASSKDEWDNYFSGANVLTF. In nucleotides, the CDR3 is TGTGCCAGCAGCAAAGACGAGTGGGACAATTACTTCTCTGGGGCCAACGTCCTGACTTTC.

This sequence joins TRBV29-1 and TRBJ2-7; D is perhaps TRBD2 (5 bases). CDR1 SQVTM and CDR2 ANQGSEA come from the germline V gene. Trimming took off 5 bases at V and 2 bases at J, with 10 bases between the two ends. CDR3 length equals 12 residues. For the CDR3, the DNA is TGCAGCGTTAAGACGGGGACCTACGAGCAGTACTTC. This sequence encodes CSVKTGTYEQYF.

The chain carries TRBV28 and TRBJ2-7, with D tentatively TRBD2 (5 bases). Germline CDR1 and CDR2: MDHEN and SYDVKM. The CDR3 consists of 13 residues. Deletions cut 5 bases from V and 3 bases from J, with 11 bases between. The chain's CDR3 is CASSLATFYEQYF. The CDR3 DNA reads TGTGCCAGCAGTCTAGCCACCTTCTACGAGCAGTACTTC.

The rearrangement links TRBV6-5 to TRBJ1-1; D not certain. Trimming took 6 bases from V and 8 from J, leaving 10 bases between them. CDR1 MNHEY and CDR2 SVGAGI come from the germline V gene. This CDR3 region has 11 residues. The CDR3 spells CASRGSVEAFF. DNA of the CDR3: TGTGCCAGCAGGGGGTCGGTAGAAGCTTTCTTT.

This chain uses TRBV5-5 with TRBJ1-2, with 8 bases lining up with TRBD1. The CDR3 extends over 14 amino acids. CDR1 and CDR2 (germline): SGHKS, YYEKEE (reference sequence). After removal of 3 bases from V and 2 bases from J, the junction contained 3 bases not matched to a gene. The CDR3, as DNA: TGTGCCAGCAGCTGGGGACAGGCAAACTATGGCTACACCTTC. Residues: CASSWGQANYGYTF. The full variable domain, with the rest looked up from reference TRBV5-5 and TRBJ1-2, is DAGVTQSPTHLIKTRGQQVTLRCSPISGHKSVSWYQQVLGQGPQFIFQYYEKEERGRGNFPDRFSARQFPNYSSELNVNALLLGDSALYLCASSWGQANYGYTFGSGTRLTVV.

The chain recombines TRBV11-2 with TRBJ2-1, with 11 bases identical to TRBD2. CDR3 length: 16 amino acids. The germline gives CDR1 SGHAT, CDR2 FQNNGV. Unmatched junction bases numbered 6, after V lost 3 bases and J lost 5 bases. The CDR3 sequence is CASSFPTSGNDNEQFF. In DNA, the CDR3 is TGTGCCAGCAGCTTTCCGACTAGCGGGAACGACAATGAGCAGTTCTTC.

The V call is TRBV27, the J call TRBJ2-2; the match to TRBD1 covers 7 bases. With V trimmed by 6 bases and J by 5 bases, 6 bases remained unmatched. CDR3 length equals 14 residues. Germline values: CDR1 MNHEY, CDR2 SMNVEV (reference sequence). CDR3 sequence reads: CASRRQGVTGELFF. The CDR3 bases are TGTGCCAGCAGAAGACAGGGTGTAACCGGGGAGCTGTTTTTT.

The chain has TRBV29-1 and TRBJ2-2; 10 nucleotides align to TRBD2. The V and J ends lost 5 bases and 7 bases, in that order; junction bases with no gene match: 4. The germline gives CDR1 SQVTM, CDR2 ANQGSEA. The length of the CDR3 is 13 residues. CDR3 nucleotide sequence: TGCAGCGTTCTAAGCGGGAGGGGCGGGGAGCTGTTTTTT. Its protein is CSVLSGRGGELFF.

The sample holds one count of this clone. This chain joins TRBV28 and TRBJ2-2; 8 bases match TRBD1. V lost 5 bases and J lost 4; bases outside the gene matches: 9. The CDR3 has 16 amino acids. Germline values: CDR1 MDHEN, CDR2 SYDVKM. CDR3 sequence reads: CASSLRTGRSTGELFF. CDR3 in DNA: TGTGCCAGCAGTCTTCGGACAGGGCGCTCCACCGGGGAGCTGTTTTTT.

This clone was detected once. The J gene is TRBJ2-2, the V gene TRBV6-4; 10 bases line up with TRBD1. Germline V gene lookup returns CDR1 MRHNA and CDR2 SNTAGT. This CDR3 is built from 15 residues. V trimming: 6 bases; J trimming: 4 bases; junction bases outside the gene matches: 5. CDR3 residues: CASSSDRGGTGELFF. The CDR3 DNA sequence: TGTGCCAGCAGCTCGGACAGGGGGGGCACCGGGGAGCTGTTTTTT.

The chain uses TRBV11-1 and TRBJ2-5, with 14 bases matching TRBD2. The CDR3 is 17 residues long. J lost 5 bases, V lost 5 bases, and 10 bases had no gene match. The germline V gene encodes CDR1 SGHAT and CDR2 FQDESV (reference sequence). The CDR3 protein is CASSISGTSGSRETQYF. CDR3 in DNA: TGTGCCAGCAGCATCTCCGGGACTAGCGGGAGTAGGGAGACCCAGTACTTC.

V is TRBV10-2 and J is TRBJ2-6; unclear D gene. This CDR3 is built from 15 residues. Germline V CDR1 and CDR2: WSHSY, SAAADI. Between the trimmed V and J ends, which lost 7 bases and 0 bases, there was a span of 10 bases. CDR3 sequence reads: CASMSSASGANVLTF. The CDR3 nucleotides read TGCGCCAGCATGAGTTCGGCCTCTGGGGCCAACGTCCTGACTTTC.

This clone was observed a single time. The CDR3 coding sequence is TGTGCCAGTAGTCGGACAGATCGTGCAGATACGCAGTATTTT. It yields the protein CASSRTDRADTQYF. The chain combines TRBV19 with TRBJ2-3; D perhaps matches TRBD1 (6 bases). The V gene lost 5 bases and the J gene lost 4 bases, with 13 bases spanning the gap. The CDR3 extends over 14 amino acids. CDR1 and CDR2 from the germline V gene are LNHDA and SQIVND (reference sequence).

In nucleotides, the CDR3 is TGCGCCAGCAGCTTGGATCCGCGGGGGGGCACCGGGGAGCTGTTTTTT. This codes for CASSLDPRGGTGELFF. The chain carries TRBV5-1 and TRBJ2-2; 9 bases align to TRBD2. CDR1 SGHRS and CDR2 YFSETQ come from the germline V gene. V shed 0 bases, J shed 4 bases, and the junction held 4 bases outside the gene matches. The CDR3 has 16 amino acids.

DNA of the CDR3: TGTGCCAGCACTAAGGACGGGAACTATGGCTACACCTTC. This codes for CASTKDGNYGYTF. The rearrangement links TRBV5-5 to TRBJ1-2; D is undetermined. The CDR3 is 13 residues long. Germline V gene data show CDR1 as SGHKS and CDR2 as YYEKEE (reference sequence). Trimming took 6 bases from V and 2 from J, leaving 11 bases between them.

This chain connects TRBV7-2 to TRBJ2-3; weak D call: TRBD2 (6 bases). Germline V CDR1 and CDR2: SGHTA, FQGNSA. CDR3 length: 18 residues. V dropped 5 bases and J dropped 0 bases, with 21 bases sitting between them. In DNA, the CDR3 is TGTGCCAGCAGCGGGCTCCGGGACTTCAGATCTAGCACAGATACGCAGTATTTT. The encoded protein is CASSGLRDFRSSTDTQYF. The entire variable domain, with the rest obtained from reference TRBV7-2 and TRBJ2-3, is as follows: GAGVSQSPSNKVTEKGKDVELRCDPISGHTALYWYRQSLGQGLEFLIYFQGNSAPDKSGLPSDRFSAERTGGSVSTLTIQRTQQEDSAVYLCASSGLRDFRSSTDTQYFGPGTRLTVL.

V is TRBV7-6 and J is TRBJ1-3; a weak D match, TRBD1 (5 bases). The germline V and J ends were trimmed by 3 bases and 0 bases, with 9 bases remaining between them. The germline V gene has CDR1 SGHVS and CDR2 FNYEAQ. The CDR3 contains 15 residues. The CDR3 region is CASSLRGASGNTIYF. CDR3 DNA: TGTGCCAGCAGCTTGAGAGGGGCCTCTGGAAACACCATATATTTT.

V gene TRBV28 combines with J gene TRBJ2-7; D gene unclear. In germline, CDR1 is MDHEN, CDR2 SYDVKM. The CDR3 runs to 13 residues. Trimming left V 6 bases short and J 5 bases short, with 14 bases between. CDR3 sequence: CASRTPDTDEQYF. CDR3 sequence (DNA): TGTGCCAGCAGAACTCCCGACACGGACGAGCAGTACTTC.

This chain joins TRBV19 and TRBJ2-7, with D perhaps given as TRBD1 or TRBD2 (6 bases each). The CDR3 runs 15 residues. Deletions cut 4 bases from V and 1 base from J, with 14 bases between. Looked up from germline, CDR1 is LNHDA and CDR2 is SQIVND (reference sequence). The CDR3 coding sequence is TGTGCCAGTAGTACTACAGGGACTGGTTCCTACGAGCAGTACTTC. It is translated as CASSTTGTGSYEQYF.

DNA of the CDR3: TGTGCCAGCAGCTTAGGAACCAGGGTCCTCCACGAGCAGTACTTC. Encoded protein: CASSLGTRVLHEQYF. The rearrangement uses TRBV13 and TRBJ2-7, with TRBD1 as a possible D gene (5 bases). The CDR3 is 15 residues long. The ends were cut back, 0 bases at V and 5 bases at J, with 14 bases in the middle. CDR1 and CDR2 (germline): PRHDT, FYEKMQ (reference sequence).

This chain links TRBV7-2 with TRBJ2-5, with 10 positions matching TRBD2. CDR1 and CDR2 from the germline V gene are SGHTA and FQGNSA. The CDR3 is 16 amino acids. V shed 5 bases, J shed 2 bases, and the junction held 8 bases outside the gene matches. As DNA, the CDR3 is TGTGCCAGCAGCCTATCTAGCGGGGGACCTCAAGAGACCCAGTACTTC. Translation gives CASSLSSGGPQETQYF.

V is TRBV27 and J is TRBJ1-4; 8 bases are shared with TRBD1. Germline lookup yields CDR1 MNHEY and CDR2 SMNVEV (reference sequence). V was pared by 5 bases and J by 8 bases, with 10 bases of the junction left unmatched. The CDR3 length is 15 residues. Here the CDR3 DNA reads TGTGCCAGCAGTCACACTGGACAGGGCGGAGAAAAACTGTTTTTT. Translation: CASSHTGQGGEKLFF.

This sequence joins TRBV19 and TRBJ2-7; D is possibly TRBD2 (7 bases). Germline V gives CDR1 LNHDA, CDR2 SQIVND (reference sequence). The CDR3 is made up of 16 amino acids. Between the trimmed V and J ends, which lost 4 bases and 0 bases, there was a span of 16 bases. The CDR3 reads CASSKPGEGSSYEQYF. CDR3 DNA sequence: TGTGCCAGTAGTAAGCCAGGGGAGGGAAGCTCCTACGAGCAGTACTTC.

This clone was observed a single time. The rearrangement uses TRBV5-1 and TRBJ1-2; 8 bases agree with TRBD1. V was pared by 4 bases and J by 3 bases, with 8 bases of the junction left unmatched. Germline V gene data show CDR1 as SGHRS and CDR2 as YFSETQ. The CDR3 extends over 15 amino acids. CDR3 amino acids: CASSARTGWDYGYTF. CDR3 sequence (DNA): TGCGCCAGCAGCGCTCGGACAGGGTGGGACTATGGCTACACCTTC.

The genes are TRBV5-1 and TRBJ2-1, with D possibly called TRBD1 or TRBD2 (6 bases each). Deletions cut 2 bases from V and 0 bases from J, with 21 bases between. The CDR3 is made up of 19 amino acids. The germline gives CDR1 SGHRS, CDR2 YFSETQ. CDR3 sequence (DNA): TGCGCCAGCAGCTTTGACAGGTGGACTACGTTTAGCTCCTACAATGAGCAGTTCTTC. Its translation: CASSFDRWTTFSSYNEQFF.